This TCR beta chain was identified in a study of blood T cell repertoires in COVID-19. Germline lookup yields CDR1 MGHRA and CDR2 YSYEKL. The CDR3 runs to 16 residues. J gave up 0 bases and V 2 bases, and 5 bases lay outside the gene matches. Clones were read by immunoSEQ multiplex PCR, and TCRdb kept only the in-frame ones, dropping some. This table has about 300,000 clones, approximately 89% appearing once. Recruited during active infection, patients (from Seattle) were subsequently followed longitudinally. This clonotype was sampled from a woman aged 25 to 45 with COVID-19, enrolled during active disease. Material for sequencing was peripheral blood. J is TRBJ2-3 and V is TRBV4-1; 7 bases match TRBD1. The CDR3 here is CASSQRPGQSTDTQYF. In DNA form, the CDR3 reads TGCGCCAGCAGCCAAAGACCGGGACAGAGCACAGATACGCAGTATTTT.